This TCR beta chain appears in the sequencing data of a study of control samples from healthy donors and cancer patients. V lost 5 bases, J lost 0 bases, and 9 bases stayed unmatched. From germline, CDR1 is LGHNA and CDR2 YNFKEQ. The CDR3 sequence is 18 residues long. Generated by immunoSEQ multiplex PCR, the TCRdb table keeps only in-frame clones and is missing some. This sample has 91,000 or so clones, with approximately 91% found just once. This TCR was sampled from a woman in her twenties or thirties in good health. The rearrangement links TRBV4-2 to TRBJ2-1; 11 positions agree with TRBD2. Sequenced input: blood. This CDR3 is CASSKGLAELSSYNEQFF. The DNA for the CDR3 is TGTGCCAGCAGCAAGGGACTAGCGGAACTAAGCTCCTACAATGAGCAGTTCTTC.